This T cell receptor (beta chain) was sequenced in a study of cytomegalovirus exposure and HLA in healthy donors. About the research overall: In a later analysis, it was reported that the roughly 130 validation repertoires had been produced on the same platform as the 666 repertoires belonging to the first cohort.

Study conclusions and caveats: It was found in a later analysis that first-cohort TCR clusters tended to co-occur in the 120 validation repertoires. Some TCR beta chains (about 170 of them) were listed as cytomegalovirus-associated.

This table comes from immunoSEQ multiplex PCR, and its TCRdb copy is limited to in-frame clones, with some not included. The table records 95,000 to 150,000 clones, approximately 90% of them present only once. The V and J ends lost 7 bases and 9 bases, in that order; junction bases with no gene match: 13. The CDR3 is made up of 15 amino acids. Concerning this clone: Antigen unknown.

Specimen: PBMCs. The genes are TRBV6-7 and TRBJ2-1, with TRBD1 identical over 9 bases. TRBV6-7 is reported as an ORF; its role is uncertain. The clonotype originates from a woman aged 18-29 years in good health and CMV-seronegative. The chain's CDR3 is CASTGGQGRKGEQFF. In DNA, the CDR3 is TGTGCCAGCACCGGGGGACAGGGAAGGAAGGGTGAGCAGTTCTTC.